These 14 T cell receptor beta chains came from one sample sequenced in a study of T cell changes during pregnancy in multiple sclerosis. Clones were sequenced by immunoSEQ multiplex PCR, and TCRdb holds only the in-frame ones, with some missing. The data show roughly 120,000 clones, around nine tenths seen once. Material: peripheral blood, obtained in the third trimester of pregnancy. Receptors originate from a female donor with multiple sclerosis, enrolled in a pregnancy study.

This clone was counted only a few times. This chain links TRBV7-8 with TRBJ1-6; TRBD1 matches 9 bases. CDR1 is SGHVS and CDR2 is FQNEAQ in the germline V gene. The CDR3 consists of 15 residues. J was trimmed by 10 bases and V by 5 bases; bases with no gene match: 9. The CDR3 sequence: CASSVTGTGNSPLHF. DNA for the CDR3: TGTGCCAGCAGCGTAACCGGGACAGGGAACTCACCCCTCCACTTT.

J is TRBJ1-5 and V is TRBV27, with a tentative D call TRBD1 (6 bases). V dropped 3 bases and J dropped 5 bases, with 14 bases sitting between them. Germline V gives CDR1 MNHEY, CDR2 SMNVEV (reference sequence). This CDR3 spans 15 amino acids. The CDR3 DNA follows: TGTGCCAGCAGTTTGTCAGGGCAGGGGTATCAGCCCCAGCATTTT. Protein product: CASSLSGQGYQPQHF.

The chain joins TRBV25-1 to TRBJ1-1, with D hard to call. CDR3 length: 14 amino acids. Germline CDR1 and CDR2: MGHDK and SYGVNS. Trimming took 6 bases from V and 3 from J, leaving 14 bases between them. The chain's CDR3 is CASSKREEHTEAFF. DNA of the CDR3: TGTGCCAGCAGCAAGAGAGAGGAGCACACTGAAGCTTTCTTT.

The V gene is TRBV7-2, the J gene TRBJ2-1; TRBD2 matches at 7 bases. The CDR3 runs to 15 residues. The germline V gene has CDR1 SGHTA and CDR2 FQGNSA. Trimming removed 1 base from V and 0 bases from J; junction bases left unmatched: 0. CDR3 region: CASSLVAGSYNEQFF. The CDR3 DNA follows: TGTGCCAGCAGCTTAGTAGCGGGCTCCTACAATGAGCAGTTCTTC. Based on the CDR3 plus reference TRBV7-2 and TRBJ2-1, the full variable domain is GAGVSQSPSNKVTEKGKDVELRCDPISGHTALYWYRQSLGQGLEFLIYFQGNSAPDKSGLPSDRFSAERTGGSVSTLTIQRTQQEDSAVYLCASSLVAGSYNEQFFGPGTRLTVL.

In its sample, this clone was seen once. This sequence joins TRBV18 and TRBJ2-2; TRBD2 agrees at 7 bases. With V trimmed by 3 bases and J by 1 base, 5 bases remained unmatched. Germline CDR1 KGHSH, CDR2 LQKENI. The CDR3 has 16 residues. This CDR3 is CASSPFTSENTGELFF. In nucleotides, the CDR3 is TGTGCCAGCTCACCTTTTACTAGCGAGAACACCGGGGAGCTGTTTTTT.

CDR3: CASSLSGGGYGYTF. In nucleotides, the CDR3 is TGTGCCAGCAGCTTGTCAGGGGGAGGCTATGGCTACACCTTC. The chain has TRBV5-4 and TRBJ1-2; 7 bases fit TRBD1. There are 14 residues in the CDR3. The V and J ends lost 1 base and 4 bases, in that order; junction bases with no gene match: 4. Germline CDR1 is SGHNT and CDR2 is YYREEE (reference sequence).

The chain uses TRBV9 and TRBJ2-5, with 8 bases lining up with TRBD2. The V gene's germline CDR1 is SGDLS and CDR2 YYNGEE. Trimming cost V 1 base and J 5 bases; bases outside gene matches: 4. CDR3 length: 14 residues. CDR3 loop: CASSVSGSGETQYF. The CDR3 nucleotides are TGTGCCAGCAGCGTAAGCGGGAGCGGGGAGACCCAGTACTTC.

This chain joins TRBV29-1 and TRBJ2-1; a possible D gene is TRBD1 (6 bases). CDR3 length: 13 amino acids. The V and J ends lost 4 bases and 4 bases respectively, with 11 bases between them. Germline lookup yields CDR1 SQVTM and CDR2 ANQGSEA. CDR3 sequence: CSVATGLYNEQFF. The CDR3 nucleotides are TGCAGCGTTGCGACAGGACTTTACAATGAGCAGTTCTTC.

As regards this clone: One end of the junction fails to match germline, which may point to a read error. The rearrangement links TRBV28 to TRBJ1-2; D gene uncertain. The CDR3 covers 11 residues. Germline loops: CDR1 MDHEN, CDR2 SYDVKM. The CDR3 here is CASSLPQELAF. The CDR3 bases are TGTGCCAGCAGTTTACCCCAGGAATTAGCCTTC.

As DNA, the CDR3 is TGTGCCAGCAGTGGGCCAGGGGGCCTTTCCTATAATTCACCCCTCCACTTT. It specifies CASSGPGGLSYNSPLHF. The chain has TRBV6-1 and TRBJ1-6; 8 bases map to TRBD1. V trimming: 4 bases; J trimming: 1 base; junction bases outside the gene matches: 6. The CDR3 runs 17 residues. From germline, CDR1 is MNHNS and CDR2 SASEGT.

This clone occurred a few times. This chain joins TRBV14 and TRBJ1-1, with 8 positions matching TRBD1. Trimming cost V 5 bases and J 1 base; bases outside gene matches: 6. This CDR3 comprises 15 residues. Germline V gives CDR1 SGHDN, CDR2 FVKESK. CDR3 bases: TGTGCCAGCAGCATTGGACAGGGCCCGAACACTGAAGCTTTCTTT. Encoded protein: CASSIGQGPNTEAFF.

The chain recombines TRBV1 with TRBJ2-2; the D call TRBD2 from the table was never checked on the DNA. TRBV1 is a known pseudogene. CDR3 length: 15 residues. CDR3 protein: CTSKLRGPGTGELFF. The CDR3, as DNA: TGCACCAGCAAACTGAGAGGGCCGGGTACCGGGGAGCTGTTTTTT.

The chain has TRBV29-1 and TRBJ1-1, with no clear D. The CDR3 runs 13 residues. V gave up 0 bases and J gave up 1 base, with 6 bases separating them. Germline values: CDR1 SQVTM, CDR2 ANQGSEA. This chain's CDR3 is CSVEDQWNTEAFF. The CDR3 nucleotides are TGCAGCGTTGAAGATCAGTGGAACACTGAAGCTTTCTTT.

The chain combines TRBV30 with TRBJ2-5, with D maybe TRBD2 (7 bases). The V end was cut by 0 bases, the J end by 5 bases, with 13 bases between. Germline assignment: CDR1 GTSNPN and CDR2 SVGIG (reference sequence). CDR3 length: 14 residues. CDR3 coding DNA: TGTGCCTGGAGTGTACGGGGGGCGGGGGAGACCCAGTACTTC. It codes for CAWSVRGAGETQYF.